The clone carrying this T cell receptor beta chain was seen repeatedly, ten times or more. This specimen belongs to a study of naive and memory T cell subsets. TCR cDNA received a 3' ligated oligonucleotide that carried a UMI. Four PCR rounds used nested alpha and beta constant region primers plus the SP2 primer. Blood and skin TCR RNA was reverse transcribed with alpha and beta constant primers. TCRdb re-analysed the 5' RACE reads in MiXCR, keeping a single row per CDR3 protein. The table records 55,000 to 70,000 distinct CDR3 sequences, approximately 6.6% of them present only once. CDR1 KGHDR and CDR2 SFDVKD come from the germline V gene. V dropped 11 bases and J dropped 7; count of bases not matched to a gene: 8. The CDR3 runs to 13 residues.

The gene calls are TRBV24-1 and TRBJ2-1, with TRBD2 matching 9 bases. The origin of this receptor is a male donor in good health. CDR3 sequence reads: CAMIAGVRNEQFF. CDR3 DNA: TGTGCCATGATAGCGGGAGTGAGGAATGAGCAGTTCTTC.